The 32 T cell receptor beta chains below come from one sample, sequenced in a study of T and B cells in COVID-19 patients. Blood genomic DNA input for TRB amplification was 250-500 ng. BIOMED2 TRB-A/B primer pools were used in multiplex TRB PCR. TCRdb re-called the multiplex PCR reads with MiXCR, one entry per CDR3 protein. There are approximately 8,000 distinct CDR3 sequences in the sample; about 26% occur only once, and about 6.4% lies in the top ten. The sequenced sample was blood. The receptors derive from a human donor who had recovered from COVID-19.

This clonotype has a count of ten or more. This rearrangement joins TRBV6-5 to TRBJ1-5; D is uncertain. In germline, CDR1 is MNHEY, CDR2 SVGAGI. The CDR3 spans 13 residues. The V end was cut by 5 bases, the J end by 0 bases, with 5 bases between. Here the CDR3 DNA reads TGTGCCAGCAGTGAATATAGCAATCAGCCCCAGCATTTT. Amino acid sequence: CASSEYSNQPQHF.

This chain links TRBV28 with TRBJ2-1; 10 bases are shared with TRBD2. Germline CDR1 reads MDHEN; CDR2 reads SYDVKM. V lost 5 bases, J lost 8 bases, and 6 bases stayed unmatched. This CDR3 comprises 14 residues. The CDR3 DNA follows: TGTGCCAGCAGTCCCCAGCGGGGGGGCGATGAGCAGTTCTTC. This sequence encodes CASSPQRGGDEQFF. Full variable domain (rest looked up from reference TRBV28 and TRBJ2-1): DVKVTQSSRYLVKRTGEKVFLECVQDMDHENMFWYRQDPGLGLRLIYFSYDVKMKEKGDIPEGYSVSREKKERFSLILESASTNQTSMYLCASSPQRGGDEQFFGPGTRLTVL.

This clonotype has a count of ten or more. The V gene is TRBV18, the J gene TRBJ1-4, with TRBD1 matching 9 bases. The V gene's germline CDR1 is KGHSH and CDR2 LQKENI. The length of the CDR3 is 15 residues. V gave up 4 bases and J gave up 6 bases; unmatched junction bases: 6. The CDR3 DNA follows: TGTGCCAGCTCACGCACAGGGGGCGTAGATGAAAAACTGTTTTTT. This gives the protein CASSRTGGVDEKLFF.

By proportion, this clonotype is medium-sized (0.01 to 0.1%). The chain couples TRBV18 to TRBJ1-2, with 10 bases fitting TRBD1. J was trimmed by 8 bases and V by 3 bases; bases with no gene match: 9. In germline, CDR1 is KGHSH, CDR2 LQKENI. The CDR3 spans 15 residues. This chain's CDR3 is CASSPDPDRGQGYTF. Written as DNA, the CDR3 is TGTGCCAGCTCACCTGACCCTGACAGGGGGCAGGGCTACACCTTC.

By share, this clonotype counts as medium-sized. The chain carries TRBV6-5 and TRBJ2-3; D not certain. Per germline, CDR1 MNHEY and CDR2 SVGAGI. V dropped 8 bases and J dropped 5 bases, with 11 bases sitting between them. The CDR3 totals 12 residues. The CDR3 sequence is CASRPVGDTQYF. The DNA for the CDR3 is TGTGCCAGCCGCCCGGTAGGAGATACGCAGTATTTT.

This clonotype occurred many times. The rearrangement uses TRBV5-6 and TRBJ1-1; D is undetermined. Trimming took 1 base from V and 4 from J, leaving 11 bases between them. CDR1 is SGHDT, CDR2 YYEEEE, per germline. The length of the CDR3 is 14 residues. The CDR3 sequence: CASSLPQFGTEAFF. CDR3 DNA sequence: TGTGCCAGCAGCTTGCCCCAGTTTGGCACTGAAGCTTTCTTT.

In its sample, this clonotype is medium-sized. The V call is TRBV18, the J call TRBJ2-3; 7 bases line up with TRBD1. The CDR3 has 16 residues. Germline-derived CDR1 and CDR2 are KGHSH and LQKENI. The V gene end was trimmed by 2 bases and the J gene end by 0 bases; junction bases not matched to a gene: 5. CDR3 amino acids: CASSPIGTASTDTQYF. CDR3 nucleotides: TGTGCCAGCTCACCAATCGGGACAGCCAGCACAGATACGCAGTATTTT.

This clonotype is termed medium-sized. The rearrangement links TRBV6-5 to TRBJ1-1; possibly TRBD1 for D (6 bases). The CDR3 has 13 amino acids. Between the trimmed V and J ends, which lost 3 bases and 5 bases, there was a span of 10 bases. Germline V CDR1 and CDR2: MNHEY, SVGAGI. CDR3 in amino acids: CASSYRDITEAFF. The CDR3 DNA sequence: TGTGCCAGCAGTTATCGGGACATAACTGAAGCTTTCTTT.

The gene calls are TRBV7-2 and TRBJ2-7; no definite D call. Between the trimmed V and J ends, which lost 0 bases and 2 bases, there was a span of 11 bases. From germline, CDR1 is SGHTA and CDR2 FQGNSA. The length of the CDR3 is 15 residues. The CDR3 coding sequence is TGTGCCAGCAGCTTAGCAGGTCCGGTTGCCTACGAGCAGTACTTC. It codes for CASSLAGPVAYEQYF.

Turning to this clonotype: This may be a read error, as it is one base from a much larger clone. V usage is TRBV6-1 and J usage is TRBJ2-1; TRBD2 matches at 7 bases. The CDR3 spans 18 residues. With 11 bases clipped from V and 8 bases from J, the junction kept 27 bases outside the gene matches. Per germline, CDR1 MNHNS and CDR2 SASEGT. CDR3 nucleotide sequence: TGTGCCTGCAACTTAGGCCGGTGGGAGGGCCAGATTGGTTATGAGCAGTTCTTC. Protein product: CACNLGRWEGQIGYEQFF.

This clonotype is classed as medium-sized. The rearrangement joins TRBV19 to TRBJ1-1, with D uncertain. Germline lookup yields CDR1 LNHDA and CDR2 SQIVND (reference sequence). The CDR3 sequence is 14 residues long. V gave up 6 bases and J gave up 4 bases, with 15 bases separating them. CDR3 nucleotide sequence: TGTGCCAGTAGCACCATCTCTTGGGGCACTGAAGCTTTCTTT. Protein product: CASSTISWGTEAFF.

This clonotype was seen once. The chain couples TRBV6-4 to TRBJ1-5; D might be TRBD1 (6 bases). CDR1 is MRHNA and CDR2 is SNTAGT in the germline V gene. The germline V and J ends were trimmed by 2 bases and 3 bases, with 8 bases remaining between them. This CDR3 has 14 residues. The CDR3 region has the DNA TGTGCCAGCAGTGACGGGGACACCAATCAGCCCCAGCATTTT. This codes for CASSDGDTNQPQHF.

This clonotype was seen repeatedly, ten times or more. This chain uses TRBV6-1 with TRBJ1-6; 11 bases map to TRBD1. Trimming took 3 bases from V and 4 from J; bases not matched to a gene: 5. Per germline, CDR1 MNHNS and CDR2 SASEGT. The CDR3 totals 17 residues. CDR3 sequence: CASSEKGQGGYNSPLHF. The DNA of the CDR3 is TGTGCCAGCAGTGAGAAGGGACAGGGGGGATATAATTCACCCCTCCACTTT.

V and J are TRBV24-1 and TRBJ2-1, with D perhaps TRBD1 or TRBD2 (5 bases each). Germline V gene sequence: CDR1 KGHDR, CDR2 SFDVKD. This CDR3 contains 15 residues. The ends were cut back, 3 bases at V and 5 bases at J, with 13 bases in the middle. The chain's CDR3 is CATSDPGRQNNEQFF. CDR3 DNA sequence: TGTGCCACCAGTGATCCGGGACGCCAAAACAATGAGCAGTTCTTC.

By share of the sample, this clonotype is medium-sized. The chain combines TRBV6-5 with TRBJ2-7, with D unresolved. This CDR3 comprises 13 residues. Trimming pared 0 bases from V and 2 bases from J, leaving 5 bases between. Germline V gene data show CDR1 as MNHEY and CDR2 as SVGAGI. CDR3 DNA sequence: TGTGCCAGCAGTTACTCGATCCCCTACGAGCAGTACTTC. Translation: CASSYSIPYEQYF.

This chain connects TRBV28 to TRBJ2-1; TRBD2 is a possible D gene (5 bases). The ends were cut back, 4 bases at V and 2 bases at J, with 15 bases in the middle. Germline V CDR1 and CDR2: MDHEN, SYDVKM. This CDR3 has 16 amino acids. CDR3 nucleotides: TGTGCCAGCAGTTCCTCCAGCGGTCTTACCTACAATGAGCAGTTCTTC. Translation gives CASSSSSGLTYNEQFF.

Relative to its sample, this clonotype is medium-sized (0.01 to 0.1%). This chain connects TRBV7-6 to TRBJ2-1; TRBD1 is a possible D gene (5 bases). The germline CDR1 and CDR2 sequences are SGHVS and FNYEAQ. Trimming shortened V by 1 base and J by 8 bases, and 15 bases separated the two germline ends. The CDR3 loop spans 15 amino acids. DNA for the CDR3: TGTGCCAGCAGCTTAGAGTGGGGCGCTGGCGATGAGCAGTTCTTC. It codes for CASSLEWGAGDEQFF.

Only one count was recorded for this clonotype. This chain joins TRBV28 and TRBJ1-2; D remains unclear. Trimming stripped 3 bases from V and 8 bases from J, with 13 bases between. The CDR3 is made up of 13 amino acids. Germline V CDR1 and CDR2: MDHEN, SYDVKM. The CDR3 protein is CASSFKGSSGYTF. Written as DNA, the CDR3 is TGTGCCAGCAGTTTTAAAGGGAGCTCGGGCTACACCTTC.

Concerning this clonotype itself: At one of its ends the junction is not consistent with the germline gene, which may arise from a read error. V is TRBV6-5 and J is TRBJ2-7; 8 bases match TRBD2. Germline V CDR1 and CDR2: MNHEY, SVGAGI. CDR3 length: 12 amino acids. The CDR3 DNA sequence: TGTGCCAGTAAAGCGGGAGATGGTGAGCGGTACTTC. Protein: CASKAGDGERYF.

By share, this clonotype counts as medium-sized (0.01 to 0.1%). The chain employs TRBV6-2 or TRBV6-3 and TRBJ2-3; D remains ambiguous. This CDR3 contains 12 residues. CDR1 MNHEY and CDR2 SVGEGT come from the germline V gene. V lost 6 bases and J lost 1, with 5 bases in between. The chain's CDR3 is CASSQGTDTQYF. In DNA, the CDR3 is TGTGCCAGCAGCCAAGGCACAGATACGCAGTATTTT.

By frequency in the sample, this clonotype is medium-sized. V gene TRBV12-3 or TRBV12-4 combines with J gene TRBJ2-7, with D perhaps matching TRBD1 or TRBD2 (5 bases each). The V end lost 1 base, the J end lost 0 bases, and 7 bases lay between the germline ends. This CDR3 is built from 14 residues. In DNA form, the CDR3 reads TGTGCCAGCAGTTTAGGGGGGAGCTCCTACGAGCAGTACTTC. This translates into CASSLGGSSYEQYF.

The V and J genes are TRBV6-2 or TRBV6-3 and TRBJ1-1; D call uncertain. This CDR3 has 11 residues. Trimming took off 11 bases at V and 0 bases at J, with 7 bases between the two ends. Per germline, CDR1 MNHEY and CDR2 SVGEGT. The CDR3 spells CAAQMNTEAFF. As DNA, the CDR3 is TGTGCCGCTCAGATGAACACTGAAGCTTTCTTT.

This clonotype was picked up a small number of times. The chain's CDR3 is CASSYLYGYTF. CDR3 bases: TGTGCCAGCAGCTACCTCTATGGCTACACCTTC. This sequence joins TRBV7-2 and TRBJ1-2; no firm D call. Trimming shortened V by 4 bases and J by 4 bases, and 4 bases separated the two germline ends. The CDR3 is 11 amino acids. The V gene's germline CDR1 is SGHTA and CDR2 FQGNSA.

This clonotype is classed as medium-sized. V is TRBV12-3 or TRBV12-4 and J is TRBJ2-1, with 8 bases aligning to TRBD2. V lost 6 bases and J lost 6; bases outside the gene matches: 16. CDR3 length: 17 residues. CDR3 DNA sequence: TGTGCCAGCAGCGACACCGACGGGACTAGGGACGCCAATGAGCAGTTCTTC. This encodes CASSDTDGTRDANEQFF.

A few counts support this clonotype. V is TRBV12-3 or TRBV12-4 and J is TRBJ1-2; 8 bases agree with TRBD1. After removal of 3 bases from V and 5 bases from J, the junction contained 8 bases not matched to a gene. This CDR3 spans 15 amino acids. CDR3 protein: CASSFTDRGGYGYTF. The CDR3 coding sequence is TGTGCCAGCAGTTTTACCGACAGGGGAGGGTATGGCTACACCTTC.

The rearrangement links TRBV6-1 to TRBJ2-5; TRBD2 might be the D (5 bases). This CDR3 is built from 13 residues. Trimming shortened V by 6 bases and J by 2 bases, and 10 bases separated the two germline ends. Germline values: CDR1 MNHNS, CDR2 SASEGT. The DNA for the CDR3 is TGTGCCAGCAGCCCCCGGAGGCAAGAGACCCAGTACTTC. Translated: CASSPRRQETQYF.

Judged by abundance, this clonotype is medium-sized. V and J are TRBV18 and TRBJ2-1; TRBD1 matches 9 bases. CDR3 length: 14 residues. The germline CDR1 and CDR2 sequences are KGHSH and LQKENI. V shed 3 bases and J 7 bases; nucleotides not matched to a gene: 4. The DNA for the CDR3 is TGTGCCAGCTCACCCCGGACAGGGGATAATGAGCAGTTCTTC. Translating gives CASSPRTGDNEQFF.

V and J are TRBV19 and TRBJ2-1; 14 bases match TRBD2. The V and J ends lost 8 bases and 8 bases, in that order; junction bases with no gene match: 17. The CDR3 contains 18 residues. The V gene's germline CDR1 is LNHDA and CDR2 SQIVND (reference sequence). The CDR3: CASDPPPRLAGGVDEQFF. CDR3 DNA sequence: TGTGCCAGTGACCCTCCTCCGAGACTAGCGGGAGGGGTCGATGAGCAGTTCTTC.

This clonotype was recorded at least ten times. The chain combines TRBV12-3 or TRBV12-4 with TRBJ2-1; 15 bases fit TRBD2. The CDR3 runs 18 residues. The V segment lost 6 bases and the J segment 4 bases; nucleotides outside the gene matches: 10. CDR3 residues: CASSWTSGGAGDYNEQFF. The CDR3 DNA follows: TGTGCCAGCAGCTGGACTAGCGGGGGGGCCGGCGATTACAATGAGCAGTTCTTC.

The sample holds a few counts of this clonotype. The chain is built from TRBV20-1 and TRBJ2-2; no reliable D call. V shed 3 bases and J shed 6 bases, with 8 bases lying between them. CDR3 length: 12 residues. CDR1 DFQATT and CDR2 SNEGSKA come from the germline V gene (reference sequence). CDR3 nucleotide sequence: TGCAGTGCTAGTGCCCAAGCCGGGGAGCTGTTTTTT. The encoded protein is CSASAQAGELFF.

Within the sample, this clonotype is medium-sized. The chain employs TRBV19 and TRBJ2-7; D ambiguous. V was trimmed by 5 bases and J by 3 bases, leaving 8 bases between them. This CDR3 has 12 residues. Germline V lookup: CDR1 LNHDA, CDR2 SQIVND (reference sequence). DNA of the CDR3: TGTGCCAGTAGTCTACTCGGCTACGAGCAGTACTTC. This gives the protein CASSLLGYEQYF.

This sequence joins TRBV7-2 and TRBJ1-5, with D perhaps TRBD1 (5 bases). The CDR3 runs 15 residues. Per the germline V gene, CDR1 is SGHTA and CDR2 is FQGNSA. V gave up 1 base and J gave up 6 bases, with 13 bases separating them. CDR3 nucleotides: TGTGCCAGCAGCTTAGGGGGGGTGTCAGGTCAGCCCCAGCATTTT. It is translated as CASSLGGVSGQPQHF.